This TCR beta chain originates from a study of T cell changes during pregnancy in multiple sclerosis. This CDR3 has 15 amino acids. The germline V gene has CDR1 SGDLS and CDR2 YYNGEE. The germline V and J ends were trimmed by 0 bases and 2 bases, with 10 bases remaining between them. Libraries were prepared by immunoSEQ multiplex PCR; TCRdb keeps only in-frame clonotypes and omits some of them. This sample has under 75,000 clones; around nine tenths occur once, and the top ten carry 1.4% to 1.5%. This receptor was taken from a female donor in good health, enrolled as a control in a pregnancy study. The V gene is TRBV9, the J gene TRBJ2-3, with TRBD1 as a possible D gene (5 bases). Material: peripheral blood, obtained in the third trimester of pregnancy. CDR3 region: CASSVEDSSTDTQYF. CDR3 nucleotides: TGTGCCAGCAGCGTAGAAGACAGTTCCACAGATACGCAGTATTTT.